Reported below is one T cell receptor (beta chain). This record comes from a study of blood T cell repertoires in COVID-19. As for the study in general: Donors in the United States, Italy and Spain gave samples during acute or convalescent COVID-19. PBMCs, B-cell-depleted T cells, or T cells were the source of the cDNA or gDNA that made up the material.

The CDR3 spans 13 residues. Germline-derived CDR1 and CDR2 are MDHEN and SYDVKM. Unmatched junction bases numbered 4, after V lost 6 bases and J lost 4 bases. Per the original data handling: Nucleated cell counts were estimated from reference gene primer amplification. Some clones are missing from TCRdb's copy, which holds only in-frame ones; the method was immunoSEQ multiplex PCR. For V, J and clone size, that table is used; D and trimming come from the DNA. The data show 110,000 to 150,000 clones, 88% seen once. This TCR derives from a middle-aged man with active or convalescent COVID-19. The chain employs TRBV28 and TRBJ1-1; 8 positions agree with TRBD1. The source material was peripheral blood. DNA for the CDR3: TGTGCCAGCAGACTAACAGGGGGCACTGAAGCTTTCTTT. This gives the protein CASRLTGGTEAFF. Full variable domain (remainder filled in from reference TRBV28 and TRBJ1-1): DVKVTQSSRYLVKRTGEKVFLECVQDMDHENMFWYRQDPGLGLRLIYFSYDVKMKEKGDIPEGYSVSREKKERFSLILESASTNQTSMYLCASRLTGGTEAFFGQGTRLTVV.